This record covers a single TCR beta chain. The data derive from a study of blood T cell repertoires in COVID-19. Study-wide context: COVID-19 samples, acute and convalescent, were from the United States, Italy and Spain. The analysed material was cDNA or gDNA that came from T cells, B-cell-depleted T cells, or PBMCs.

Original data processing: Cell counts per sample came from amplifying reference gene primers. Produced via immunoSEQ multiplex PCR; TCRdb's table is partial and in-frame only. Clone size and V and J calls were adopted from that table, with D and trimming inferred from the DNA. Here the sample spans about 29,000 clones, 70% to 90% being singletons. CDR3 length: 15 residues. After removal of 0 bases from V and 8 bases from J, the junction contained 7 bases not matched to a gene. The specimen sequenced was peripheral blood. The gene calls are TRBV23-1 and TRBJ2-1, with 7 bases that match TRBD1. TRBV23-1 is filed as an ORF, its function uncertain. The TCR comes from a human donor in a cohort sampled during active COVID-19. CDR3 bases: TGCGCCAGCAGTCAATCGGGTGAGGGGGCCTATGAGCAGTTCTTC. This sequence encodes CASSQSGEGAYEQFF.